The rows below give T cell receptor beta chains drawn from one sample of a study of T cell responses to AZD1222 COVID-19 vaccine. Method: immunoSEQ multiplex PCR; TCRdb's copy keeps in-frame clones and lacks some. This table has 86,000 or so clones, roughly 90% appearing once. The sample was peripheral blood, taken on day 0 of AZD1222 vaccination. Receptors originate from an adult in good health. Both conserved end residues are part of each CDR3. A D gene is named only where the DNA matches it firmly. Size values are once, few and many counts, or a class for expanded clones, and some rows have none.

CDR3nt | CDR3aa | d_gene | j_gene | v_gene | abundance
TGCGCCAGCAGCTTGGGGATTACCCAAGAGACCCAGTACTTC | CASSLGITQETQYF | . | TRBJ2-5 | TRBV5-1 | .
TGTGCCAGCAGTTTAGGTGGACCGACGAACACCGGGGAGCTGTTTTTT | CASSLGGPTNTGELFF | . | TRBJ2-2 | TRBV28 | .
TGCGCCAGCAGCCAAGATCGGCTAGCGACAGCCTATGGCTACACCTTC | CASSQDRLATAYGYTF | . | TRBJ1-2 | TRBV4-1 | .
TGTGCCAGCAGTTACGGACTTAACACCGGGGAGCTGTTTTTT | CASSYGLNTGELFF | . | TRBJ2-2 | TRBV6-5 | .
TGCGCCAGCAGCTTACGTAGCCCAGGAGCCTGGGGGGCTGAAGCTTTCTTT | CASSLRSPGAWGAEAFF | . | TRBJ1-1 | TRBV5-1 | .
TGTGCCAGCAGTTCCGGGGACAGGATGAGTGAAAAACTGTTTTTT | CASSSGDRMSEKLFF | TRBD1 | TRBJ1-4 | TRBV28 | .
TGTGCCAGCAGCCACACGGGGGGCAATTCACCCCTCCACTTT | CASSHTGGNSPLHF | . | TRBJ1-6 | TRBV6-5 | .
TGCGCCAGCAGCTTGGGTTTGGGGTCCTCTGAAGCTTTCTTT | CASSLGLGSSEAFF | . | TRBJ1-1 | TRBV5-1 | .
TGTGCCAGCAGCCCGGCCCTTCAGTTTGAAGAGAGCACAGATACGCAGTATTTT | CASSPALQFEESTDTQYF | . | TRBJ2-3 | TRBV27 | .
TGTGCCAGCAGCAAGAGTCCCCACTTAGATTCACCCCTCCACTTT | CASSKSPHLDSPLHF | . | TRBJ1-6 | TRBV5-5 | .
TGTGCCACCAGCAGAGAGCCGGTAGGAAGGACTGGGGCCAACGTCCTGACTTTC | CATSREPVGRTGANVLTF | . | TRBJ2-6 | TRBV15 | .
TGCGCCAGCAGCTTGGGGGCTTTGGCTGAAGCTTTCTTT | CASSLGALAEAFF | . | TRBJ1-1 | TRBV5-1 | .
TGTGCCAGCAGATTATCGGTCCACCCGAGCAATCAGCCCCAGCATTTT | CASRLSVHPSNQPQHF | . | TRBJ1-5 | TRBV7-9 | .
TGTGCCAGCAGCCAGGGGACAGTCGGTGCGGTATATAGCAATCAGCCCCAGCATTTT | CASSQGTVGAVYSNQPQHF | TRBD1 | TRBJ1-5 | TRBV3-1/TRBV3-2 | .
TGCGCCAGCAGCCAACGCGGGACGTCCGGAAACACCATATATTTT | CASSQRGTSGNTIYF | . | TRBJ1-3 | TRBV4-1 | .
TGTGCCAGCAGCTTTGGGACCTCCCGTGAAAAACTGTTTTTT | CASSFGTSREKLFF | . | TRBJ1-4 | TRBV11-2 | .
TGTGCCACGGGCCCCTCAGGGGGAAATCAGCCCCAGCATTTT | CATGPSGGNQPQHF | TRBD1 | TRBJ1-5 | TRBV10-3 | few
TGTGCCAGCAGTGAAGTAGCTGGCGGGCAGTACTTC | CASSEVAGGQYF | . | TRBJ2-7 | TRBV2 | .
TGTGCCAGCAGCCAAGATCTGGGAAACACCATATATTTT | CASSQDLGNTIYF | . | TRBJ1-3 | TRBV14 | .
TGTGCCAGCAGTTACTCGATAGGGATCCCCGGGGAGCTGTTTTTT | CASSYSIGIPGELFF | . | TRBJ2-2 | TRBV6-5 | .
TGTGCCTGGAAGGGGCGAGCTAATGAAAAACTGTTTTTT | CAWKGRANEKLFF | . | TRBJ1-4 | TRBV30 | .
TGTGCCAGCAGCTCCATCCCCGACTCCGAAGCTTTCTTT | CASSSIPDSEAFF | . | TRBJ1-1 | TRBV7-9 | .
TGTGCCAGCAGCCGGGGACAGGGGACGGGCTACACCTTC | CASSRGQGTGYTF | TRBD1 | TRBJ1-2 | TRBV14 | .
TGTGCCAGCTCACCGGGGGGACAAAGTCCCTACGAGCAGTACTTC | CASSPGGQSPYEQYF | . | TRBJ2-7 | TRBV18 | .
TGTGCCAGCAGTGATTTGCCGGTTGGCGGGACAGGCTCGAACACTGAAGCTTTCTTT | CASSDLPVGGTGSNTEAFF | TRBD1 | TRBJ1-1 | TRBV2 | .
TGCAGCGTTGTGCACCCGCGGCCAGGGGGCTTCAATGAGCAGTTCTTC | CSVVHPRPGGFNEQFF | TRBD1 | TRBJ2-1 | TRBV29-1 | once
TGTGCCAGTAGTATGGGGCAGGGGTACACTGAAGCTTTCTTT | CASSMGQGYTEAFF | . | TRBJ1-1 | TRBV19 | .
TGTGCCAGCAGTAGGGAGTTCACTGAAGCTTTCTTT | CASSREFTEAFF | . | TRBJ1-1 | TRBV25-1 | .
TGCGCCAGCAGCCGACGACCAGGGGGCACGAACACCGGGGAGCTGTTTTTT | CASSRRPGGTNTGELFF | TRBD1 | TRBJ2-2 | TRBV4-1 | .
TGCAGTGCTACCCAGTGGGCTTTCTTT | CSATQWAFF | . | TRBJ1-1 | TRBV20-1 | .
TGCGCCAGCAGTGGGAGACAGGGGGTGACGGCCGGGGAGCTGTTTTTT | CASSGRQGVTAGELFF | TRBD1 | TRBJ2-2 | TRBV10-2 | .
TGTGCCACCAGTGGGCATCAGGGGAGCTCCTACAATGAGCAGTTCTTC | CATSGHQGSSYNEQFF | . | TRBJ2-1 | TRBV24-1 | .
TGTGCCAGCAGATCCTCAGATACGCAGTATTTT | CASRSSDTQYF | . | TRBJ2-3 | TRBV5-5 | .
TGTGCCAGCGGCCCGCCGGGTCCCTACACCTTC | CASGPPGPYTF | . | TRBJ1-2 | TRBV2 | few
TGTGCCAGCAGCTTAGTGGGACAGAACTACGAGCAGTACTTC | CASSLVGQNYEQYF | TRBD1 | TRBJ2-7 | TRBV11-2 | .
TGTGCCAGCAGCTTAGCCAGTGACGGCTACACCTTC | CASSLASDGYTF | . | TRBJ1-2 | TRBV7-9 | few
TGTGCCAGCAGTTTACGTCTATCTCCCTACAATGAGCAGTTCTTC | CASSLRLSPYNEQFF | . | TRBJ2-1 | TRBV27 | .
TGTGCCAGCAGCCGACAGGGGGCCAGCAATGAGCAGTTCTTC | CASSRQGASNEQFF | TRBD1 | TRBJ2-1 | TRBV11-1 | .
TGTGCCAGCAGCCCCCGGGACATCGGGGACTACTACGAGCAGTACTTC | CASSPRDIGDYYEQYF | . | TRBJ2-7 | TRBV7-9 | .
TGTGCCACCAGTTCCGGACTACTGAACACTGAAGCTTTCTTT | CATSSGLLNTEAFF | . | TRBJ1-1 | TRBV24-1 | .
TGCGCCAGCAGCACGAGACAGGGGCGGAACGGGGAGCTGTTTTTT | CASSTRQGRNGELFF | TRBD1 | TRBJ2-2 | TRBV5-1 | .
TGCGCCAGCAGCCAAATCGGGACTACCTCCTACGAGCAGTACTTC | CASSQIGTTSYEQYF | TRBD2 | TRBJ2-7 | TRBV5-1 | .
TGCGCCAGCAGTGAGTCGACAGGGATCTACAATGAGCAGTTCTTC | CASSESTGIYNEQFF | TRBD1 | TRBJ2-1 | TRBV10-2 | .
TGTGCCAGCTCACCAGACAGGCCAACGAACACCGGGGAGCTGTTTTTT | CASSPDRPTNTGELFF | . | TRBJ2-2 | TRBV18 | once
TGTGCCAGCAGTTTATACGGGTGGACTGAAGCTTTCTTT | CASSLYGWTEAFF | . | TRBJ1-1 | TRBV28 | .
TGCAGCGTTGCCGGACAGGGGGACACAGATACGCAGTATTTT | CSVAGQGDTDTQYF | TRBD1 | TRBJ2-3 | TRBV29-1 | .
TGTGCCAGCAGTTCCCCCGACTCAGGGAGGGGCTACACCTTC | CASSSPDSGRGYTF | . | TRBJ1-2 | TRBV6-5 | .
TGTGCCAGCAGTGATCTACGCAATCAGCCCCAGCATTTT | CASSDLRNQPQHF | . | TRBJ1-5 | TRBV2 | .
TGTGCCAGCAGCCACCGGGACAGGGGATTTACCCTGGGTCAGCCCCAGCATTTT | CASSHRDRGFTLGQPQHF | TRBD1 | TRBJ1-5 | TRBV5-6 | .
TGTGCCACCAGTGGCCCGACAGACCGTTACGCTTTCTTT | CATSGPTDRYAFF | . | TRBJ1-1 | TRBV24-1 | once
TGTGCCAGTGAGACCAGAGGAGGGACCCACAATGAGCAGTTCTTC | CASETRGGTHNEQFF | . | TRBJ2-1 | TRBV2 | .
TGTGCCAGCAGCTTGTTTGGAAACACCATATATTTT | CASSLFGNTIYF | . | TRBJ1-3 | TRBV5-6 | .
TGTGCCAGCAGTGGGACAGGCGGCTACTATGGCTACACCTTC | CASSGTGGYYGYTF | TRBD1 | TRBJ1-2 | TRBV2 | .
TGCGCCAGCAGCCAATCAGCCGAGGGACTCAGCACAGATACGCAGTATTTT | CASSQSAEGLSTDTQYF | . | TRBJ2-3 | TRBV4-1 | once
TGTGCCAGCAGCCCTAGCGGGAGAGGCGTTTACGAGCAGTACTTC | CASSPSGRGVYEQYF | TRBD2 | TRBJ2-7 | TRBV7-2 | .
TGTGCCATCAGTCTAGCGAGCTCCTACAATGAGCAGTTCTTC | CAISLASSYNEQFF | . | TRBJ2-1 | TRBV10-3 | .
TGTGCCAGCAGACCCCCAAGGGGCATCACCGGGGAGCTGTTTTTT | CASRPPRGITGELFF | . | TRBJ2-2 | TRBV6-5 | .
TGTGCCAGCGGGACTAGCGTTACCTACGAGCAGTACTTC | CASGTSVTYEQYF | TRBD2 | TRBJ2-7 | TRBV6-5 | once
TGTGCCAGTAGTAGCTCCGGCAGGAGCACCGGGGAGCTGTTTTTT | CASSSSGRSTGELFF | . | TRBJ2-2 | TRBV19 | .
TGTGCCAGCAGCGCCGGACAGGACTGGAACACTGAAGCTTTCTTT | CASSAGQDWNTEAFF | TRBD1 | TRBJ1-1 | TRBV9 | .